The next 6 T cell receptor beta chains were all read from a single sample in a study of a mutant IDH1 vaccine in newly diagnosed glioma. Time point reported: week 23, last vaccination. A single vaccine dose contained 300 ug of mutant IDH1 20-mer peptide, and topical imiquimod was used with it. The antigens these receptors bind are not known. Some clones are missing from TCRdb's copy, which holds only in-frame ones; the method was immunoSEQ multiplex PCR. Here the sample spans about 43,000 clones, 70% to 85% being singletons. The input for sequencing was PBMCs, taken from a glioma patient whose treatment included an IDH1 peptide vaccine. These TCRs come from a woman aged 18-29 years with glioma. Some clones in this sample may be carry-over from other donors' samples.

The V gene is TRBV2, the J gene TRBJ2-1; D not resolved. This CDR3 is 13 amino acids long. Germline-derived CDR1 and CDR2 are SNHLY and FYNNEI. Trimming removed 8 bases at V and 3 bases at J, with 11 bases between. The CDR3 DNA sequence: TGTGCCAGCGGCACAGAGCTCTACAATGAGCAGTTCTTC. This codes for CASGTELYNEQFF.

The chain links TRBV5-1 to TRBJ1-1, with TRBD1 identical over 11 bases. J gave up 5 bases and V 4 bases, and 16 bases lay outside the gene matches. Germline-derived CDR1 and CDR2 are SGHRS and YFSETQ. This CDR3 has 18 residues. In DNA form, the CDR3 reads TGCGCCAGCAGCCAAAGGACAGGGGGCCCTGTCTCGAGTACTGAAGCTTTCTTT. It codes for CASSQRTGGPVSSTEAFF.

The chain links TRBV6-5 to TRBJ1-1; TRBD1 might be the D (5 bases). Trimming stripped 4 bases from V and 1 base from J, with 10 bases between. The CDR3 has 14 amino acids. Germline V gene sequence: CDR1 MNHEY, CDR2 SVGAGI. In nucleotides, the CDR3 is TGTGCCAGCAGTTGGGGGGGGGAGAACACTGAAGCTTTCTTT. Its translation is CASSWGGENTEAFF.

The V call is TRBV5-4, the J call TRBJ1-3, with a tentative D call TRBD1 (5 bases). The CDR3 is made up of 17 amino acids. Trimming removed 3 bases at V and 0 bases at J, with 16 bases between. Germline CDR1 SGHNT, CDR2 YYREEE (reference sequence). The CDR3 nucleotides read TGTGCCAGCAGCTCTGGGGGGGACGGCCCCTCTGGAAACACCATATATTTT. Amino acid sequence: CASSSGGDGPSGNTIYF.

The V and J genes are TRBV30 and TRBJ2-7; D gene unclear. CDR1 and CDR2 (germline): GTSNPN, SVGIG (reference sequence). There are 11 residues in the CDR3. Trimming removed 0 bases at V and 9 bases at J, with 9 bases between. CDR3 region: CAWSVSVGQYF. The CDR3 DNA reads as TGTGCCTGGAGTGTATCGGTCGGGCAGTACTTC.

The CDR3 protein is CASSLATYEQYF. DNA of the CDR3: TGTGCCAGCAGCTTAGCTACCTACGAGCAGTACTTC. The V gene is TRBV7-2, the J gene TRBJ2-7; no reliable D call. Germline CDR1 and CDR2: SGHTA and FQGNSA. Between the trimmed V and J ends, which lost 0 bases and 2 bases, there was a span of 2 bases. The CDR3 is made up of 12 amino acids.